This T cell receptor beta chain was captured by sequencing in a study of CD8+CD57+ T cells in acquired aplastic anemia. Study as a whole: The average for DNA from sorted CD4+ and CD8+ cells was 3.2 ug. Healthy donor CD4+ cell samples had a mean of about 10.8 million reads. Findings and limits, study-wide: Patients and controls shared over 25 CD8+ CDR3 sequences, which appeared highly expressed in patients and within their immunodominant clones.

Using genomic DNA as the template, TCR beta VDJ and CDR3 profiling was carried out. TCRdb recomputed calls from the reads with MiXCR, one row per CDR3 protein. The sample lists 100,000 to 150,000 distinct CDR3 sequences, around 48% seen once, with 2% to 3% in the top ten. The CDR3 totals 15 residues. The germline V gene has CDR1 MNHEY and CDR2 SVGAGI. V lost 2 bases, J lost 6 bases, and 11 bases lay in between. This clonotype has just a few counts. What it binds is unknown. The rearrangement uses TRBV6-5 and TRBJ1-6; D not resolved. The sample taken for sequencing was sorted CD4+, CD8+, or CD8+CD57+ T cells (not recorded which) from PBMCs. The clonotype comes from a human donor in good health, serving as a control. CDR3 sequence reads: CASSYGVPGNSPLHF. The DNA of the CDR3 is TGTGCCAGCAGTTACGGCGTCCCGGGTAATTCACCCCTCCACTTT.